This passage covers 7 T cell receptor beta chains from one sample sequenced in a study of T-cell reconstitution after alpha-beta-depleted transplantation in children. The TCRbeta library was prepared with unique molecular identifiers. TCRdb redid the calling of the PCR reads with MiXCR, one entry per CDR3 protein. The sample holds approximately 510,000 distinct CDR3 sequences, about 16% seen once. The source was PBMCs from the stem cell graft donor, collected from the stem cell graft. These receptors all come from a human donor who donated a stem cell graft to a child with acute lymphoblastic leukemia.

This clonotype was observed many times. The germline gene is not matched at one end of the junction; a read error may be the cause. The genes are TRBV5-1 and TRBJ1-1, with TRBD1 matching over 10 bases. Germline CDR1 reads SGHRS; CDR2 reads YFSETQ. There are 22 residues in the CDR3. CDR3 loop: CASSSTTPGTGVGRGLNAEAFF. CDR3 nucleotides: TGCGCCAGCAGCTCGACAACACCGGGGACAGGGGTGGGTCGCGGGTTGAACGCTGAAGCTTTCTTT.

This clonotype was counted between two and nine times. The chain is built from TRBV27 and TRBJ2-7; D is undetermined. The V end was cut by 2 bases, the J end by 0 bases, with 5 bases between. Germline CDR1 and CDR2: MNHEY and SMNVEV (reference sequence). CDR3 length: 13 amino acids. The CDR3 here is CASSLQYSYEQYF. Here the CDR3 DNA reads TGTGCCAGCAGTTTACAGTACTCCTACGAGCAGTACTTC.

This clonotype was seen a few times. V gene TRBV5-1 combines with J gene TRBJ2-1; 9 bases map to TRBD2. The CDR3 has 15 residues. With 3 bases clipped from V and 8 bases from J, the junction kept 9 bases outside the gene matches. Germline CDR1 SGHRS, CDR2 YFSETQ. The CDR3 coding sequence is TGCGCCAGCAGCTCATTGGTGAGGACTAGCGATGAGCAGTTCTTC. As protein: CASSSLVRTSDEQFF.

The genes are TRBV20-1 and TRBJ2-3; D gene unclear. V was cut by 5 bases and J by 0 bases, with 12 bases left in between. CDR3 size: 14 residues. Germline CDR1 and CDR2: DFQATT and SNEGSKA (reference sequence). CDR3: CSAALTRSTDTQYF. Written as DNA, the CDR3 is TGCAGTGCTGCCTTAACGCGTAGCACAGATACGCAGTATTTT.

The chain couples TRBV7-8 to TRBJ1-4; TRBD1 matches at 7 bases. The germline gives CDR1 SGHVS, CDR2 FQNEAQ. The trim removed 9 bases at V and 0 bases at J, leaving 16 bases unmatched. The length of the CDR3 is 18 residues. The CDR3 DNA reads TGTGCCAGTAGCCTGCCCGGGACAGCCGACTCAACTAATGAAAAACTGTTTTTT. This codes for CASSLPGTADSTNEKLFF.

V usage is TRBV5-1 and J usage is TRBJ2-1; D is unresolved. The CDR3 totals 16 residues. V lost 0 bases to trimming and J lost 0 bases, with 10 bases between them. CDR1 and CDR2 from the germline V gene are SGHRS and YFSETQ. In DNA, the CDR3 is TGCGCCAGCAGCTTGGCCTATGGATCCTCCTACAATGAGCAGTTCTTC. Translated: CASSLAYGSSYNEQFF.

The chain joins TRBV7-9 to TRBJ2-6; a possible D gene is TRBD1 (5 bases). From germline, CDR1 is SEHNR and CDR2 FQNEAQ (reference sequence). V dropped 10 bases and J dropped 1 base, with 11 bases sitting between them. The CDR3 is 14 amino acids. This chain's CDR3 is CAIGRGSGANVLTF. Here the CDR3 DNA reads TGTGCCATCGGAAGGGGATCTGGGGCCAACGTCCTGACTTTC.